The 16 T cell receptor beta chains listed next were all sequenced from one sample in a study of breast tumors, draining lymph nodes, adjacent tissues. TCRdb reprocessed the multiplex PCR reads via MiXCR and lists one record per CDR3 protein. Altogether approximately 210,000 distinct CDR3 sequences are present, about 34% being singletons, with the ten largest covering about 3.9%. Samples came from axillary lymph nodes draining the breast cancer. Sequences were obtained from axillary lymph node tissue. The receptors come from a female donor with breast cancer. Some clones in this sample may be carry-over from other donors' samples.

This clonotype was seen many times. This chain uses TRBV7-2 with TRBJ2-1; 7 nucleotides align to TRBD2. Germline CDR1 and CDR2: SGHTA and FQGNSA. The CDR3 is 13 residues long. The junction had 1 base not matched to a gene; V was cut back by 4 bases and J by 4 bases. CDR3 region: CASSWGGYNEQFF. The DNA for the CDR3 is TGTGCCAGCAGCTGGGGGGGATACAATGAGCAGTTCTTC.

The sample holds many counts of this clonotype. The CDR3: CASSRQTNEKLFF. In DNA, the CDR3 is TGTGCCAGCAGTCGACAGACTAATGAAAAACTGTTTTTT. J is TRBJ1-4 and V is TRBV12-3 or TRBV12-4, with TRBD1 as a possible D gene (5 bases). The CDR3 has 13 residues. Between the trimmed V and J ends, which lost 5 bases and 2 bases, there was a span of 6 bases.

This clonotype was counted only a few times. This sequence may be a read error, since a much larger clone differs from it by one base. The CDR3 sequence: CASSLLGSAANVLTF. CDR3 DNA: TGTGCCAGCAGCTTATTAGGCTCTGCGGCCAACGTCCTGACTTTC. The chain combines TRBV11-3 with TRBJ2-6; D gene ambiguous. This CDR3 contains 15 residues. The germline V gene has CDR1 SGHNT and CDR2 YENEEA.

This clonotype has a count of ten or more. The chain employs TRBV29-1 and TRBJ1-2; D not certain. The V gene lost 7 bases and the J gene lost 0 bases, with 9 bases spanning the gap. The CDR3 sequence is 12 residues long. Germline V gives CDR1 SQVTM, CDR2 ANQGSEA. The CDR3 DNA reads as TGCAGCGCCACACAGACTAACTATGGCTACACCTTC. Translation: CSATQTNYGYTF.

To note about this clonotype: This CDR3 is missing its conserved last phenylalanine or tryptophan, likely due to a read error. It is unclear where the CDR3 begins or ends on the DNA, so no DNA is shown, and the CDR3 is as TCRdb lists it. This rearrangement joins TRBV20-1 to TRBJ2-5; TRBD1, the table's D call, lacks a check against the DNA. CDR1 and CDR2 (germline): DFQATT, SNEGSKA (reference sequence). The CDR3 sequence runs 14 residues, both termini included. This chain's CDR3 is CSASQGAAGYTFGS.

This clonotype was counted many times. No conserved phenylalanine or tryptophan is present at the end of the CDR3, so a read error is the likely explanation. The rearrangement uses TRBV9 and TRBJ1-6; D uncertain. Trimming left V 4 bases short and J 7 bases short, with 12 bases between. Germline assignment: CDR1 SGDLS and CDR2 YYNGEE. The CDR3 sequence is 14 residues long. The CDR3 loop reads CASSLDMGNSPLHL. The CDR3 coding sequence is TGTGCCAGCAGCCTTGACATGGGCAATTCACCCCTCCACCTT.

At least ten counts were recorded for this clonotype. The rearrangement uses TRBV5-1 and TRBJ1-6; D is perhaps TRBD1 (6 bases). Germline CDR1 reads SGHRS; CDR2 reads YFSETQ. Deletions cut 7 bases from V and 4 bases from J, with 15 bases between. The CDR3 extends over 15 amino acids. In nucleotides, the CDR3 is TGCGCCAGCCGTACCGCGGGGGCGTATAATTCACCCCTCCACTTT. It specifies CASRTAGAYNSPLHF.

On this clonotype itself: A junction boundary mismatches the germline segment, possibly from a read error. J is TRBJ1-4 and V is TRBV7-9; TRBD1 matches at 11 bases. Germline CDR1 is SEHNR and CDR2 is FQNEAQ (reference sequence). The CDR3 loop spans 15 amino acids. The CDR3 nucleotides are TGTGCCAGCAGTTCCGGGACAGGGGGTGGTGAAAAACTGCTTTTT. Amino acids: CASSSGTGGGEKLLF.

The V gene is TRBV27, the J gene TRBJ1-2; TRBD1 matches 10 bases. This CDR3 spans 14 amino acids. The ends lost 8 bases at V and 4 bases at J; junction bases unmatched: 7. Germline CDR1 MNHEY, CDR2 SMNVEV (reference sequence). The CDR3 protein is CASRTGTGVYGYTF. In nucleotides, the CDR3 is TGTGCCAGCCGAACCGGGACAGGGGTCTATGGCTACACCTTC.

This chain links TRBV20-1 with TRBJ2-3; TRBD2 matches 11 bases. With V trimmed by 7 bases and J by 0 bases, 15 bases remained unmatched. This CDR3 is 18 amino acids long. Germline V lookup: CDR1 DFQATT, CDR2 SNEGSKA (reference sequence). As DNA, the CDR3 is TGCAGTGTTACCCAGGGGCTAGCGGGGGGTTCTAGCACAGATACGCAGTATTTT. This gives the protein CSVTQGLAGGSSTDTQYF.

This clonotype has ten or more counts. The chain is built from TRBV11-3 and TRBJ2-2, with TRBD2 identical over 13 bases. This CDR3 is 17 amino acids long. The V gene end was trimmed by 1 base and the J gene end by 5 bases; junction bases not matched to a gene: 4. Germline values: CDR1 SGHNT, CDR2 YENEEA. The CDR3 DNA is TGTGCCAGCAGCTTAGCCAGACTAGCGGGAGGTACCGGGGAGCTGTTTTTT. Amino acids: CASSLARLAGGTGELFF.

In this sample, this clonotype turned up once. This chain connects TRBV11-3 to TRBJ2-6, with D tentatively TRBD1 (5 bases). Trimming removed 5 bases from V and 0 bases from J, with 14 bases in between. CDR3 length equals 17 residues. CDR1 and CDR2 (germline): SGHNT, YENEEA. The chain's CDR3 is CASSPKRGSSGANVLTF. The CDR3 DNA follows: TGTGCCAGCAGCCCAAAAAGGGGCAGCTCTGGGGCCAACGTCCTGACTTTC.

This clonotype was recorded many times. The chain joins TRBV10-3 to TRBJ2-6, with 8 bases aligning to TRBD1. Germline CDR1 and CDR2: ENHRY and SYGVKD. This CDR3 spans 16 amino acids. Losses at the gene ends were 6 bases for V and 0 bases for J; bases not matched to a gene: 4. The CDR3 here is CAISTGGSSGANVLTF. The CDR3 region has the DNA TGTGCCATCAGCACAGGGGGGAGCTCTGGGGCCAACGTCCTGACTTTC.

The chain combines TRBV2 with TRBJ1-2; 7 bases map to TRBD1. Germline V gene sequence: CDR1 SNHLY, CDR2 FYNNEI. Germline trimming cut 6 bases from V and 7 bases from J; bases unmatched to any gene: 17. The CDR3 runs 16 residues. CDR3 protein: CASRPAGRQGDRGYTF. CDR3 DNA sequence: TGTGCCAGCAGGCCCGCCGGTCGTCAGGGGGATCGTGGCTACACCTTC.

On this clonotype: Since the CDR3 does not end with the conserved phenylalanine or tryptophan, this likely comes from a read error. The DNA is omitted, as the CDR3 cannot be located on it reliably, and the CDR3 follows TCRdb's listing. The chain links TRBV19 to TRBJ1-2. Germline values: CDR1 LNHDA, CDR2 SQIVND (reference sequence). The CDR3 contains 11 residues when both ends are counted. The CDR3 here is CASSMGEVSVL.

There are many counts of this clonotype. The chain carries TRBV6-5 and TRBJ2-7; 9 bases align to TRBD2. CDR3 size: 15 residues. Germline CDR1 is MNHEY and CDR2 is SVGAGI. V was pared by 6 bases and J by 3 bases, with 9 bases of the junction left unmatched. The CDR3 sequence is CASRRPGLAGYEQYF. The DNA of the CDR3 is TGTGCCAGCAGGCGGCCGGGACTAGCTGGCTACGAGCAGTACTTC.